This TCR beta chain stems from a study of cytomegalovirus exposure and HLA in healthy donors (dated by TCRdb to the late 2010s). In the study overall: In an earlier analysis of 587 of the donors, about 260 Gb of sequence data and roughly 100 million unique TCR beta sequences from 150 million to 200 million T cells were reported. The aim of the study was to test whether cataloging public T cell receptors could identify signatures of past pathogen exposure. A later genetic analysis took genome-wide SNP genotypes for about 55% of the roughly 670 donors and used that subset as a discovery cohort. Donor age, sex, ethnicity and CMV serostatus were compiled alongside the repertoire data. Besides the first cohort of around 670 subjects, a separate validation cohort made up of 120 different subjects was used. High-throughput TCR immunosequencing, statistical association of individual TCRs with disease status, and machine learning were combined to predict cytomegalovirus infection status. Every repertoire in the discovery cohort had been generated on one and the same sequencing platform. The genetic ancestry cluster associated with self-reported Caucasian donors included around four fifths of the 398 genotyped donors. HLA typing included class I and class II loci at four-digit resolution. Rather than drawing on any new phenotypic data, the later analysis identified candidate immune exposures from TCR beta sequences and the way those sequences occurred across donors. In an earlier analysis of roughly 600 of the donors, high-throughput TCR beta sequencing was used to judge whether each TCR beta V gene segment behaved as functional or pseudogenic. Typing coverage differed by locus: A, B, C, DRB1 and DQB1 were typed in roughly 629-630 donors, DQA1 in 522, DPA1 in approximately 610, and DPB1 in 400 to 480. Across around 400 genotyped donors of the cohort, an average of about 240,000 unique TCR beta nucleotide sequences per donor were sequenced, and roughly 20% of those sequences were non-productive. In a later analysis, previously published TCR beta repertoires from 666 donors were re-analyzed and high-resolution HLA genotyping was added so that TCR occurrence patterns could be studied. Because of strong linkage in the cohort, roughly 5 DR-DQ haplotypes were treated as single units for association and clustering. The T cell repertoires of around 670 subjects were profiled by immunosequencing and related to cytomegalovirus serostatus. Approximately 310 gigabases of sequencing data and tens of millions of unique TCR sequences were included in an early release covering about 700 HLA-typed donors.

General findings and caveats noted by the study authors: Only TCR beta chains were sequenced in this cohort, and the absence of alpha or paired-chain data limited detectable features. A further reported finding was that TCR beta sequences accurately predicted the HLA-A and HLA-B alleles for most subjects in the first cohort. When HLA alleles, especially DR and DQ, strongly co-occurred, attributing TCR associations to individual alleles was difficult. Sequencing depth was assumed to be roughly uniform across donors in the presence/absence analyses, though that assumption may not hold. In an earlier analysis of several hundred of the donors, most TCR beta V segments were observed in productive rearrangements about 90% or about 30% of the time, broadly matching IMGT annotations. In a later analysis, most CMV-associated TCR beta chains were found to appear HLA-restricted, with HLA associations seemingly driven largely by CMV exposure. Because HLA typing was missing for some donors at each locus, association tests included only the typed subset. In a later analysis, several top co-occurrence clusters were reported to appear linked to parvovirus B19, influenza, CMV and Epstein-Barr virus. The authors suggested that the approach could potentially be extended to other disease states and immunological phenotypes. Linkage disequilibrium might explain the correlated functional status among segregating V segments, but an unknown experimental factor could not be ruled out. Some IMGT-functional V segments, including TRBV6-2 and TRBV6-3, could not be told apart with the 87-base-pair reads, so those segments were excluded. In vitro tests confirmed that a few of the cytomegalovirus-associated TCR beta chains recognize cytomegalovirus antigens. The classifier was reported to diagnose cytomegalovirus status with high specificity and sensitivity in both the original and validation cohorts. Specific HLA alleles were associated with 16,951 TCR beta sequences at a false discovery rate of 0.05 in a later analysis. The study listed 150 to 200 TCR beta chains as associated with cytomegalovirus. While some public TCRs were present in many individuals, most TCR sequences turned up only very rarely across donors. In a later analysis, HLA-associated TCR beta chains were found to be more clonally expanded and to have lower generation probabilities than equally common non-associated chains. In a later genetic analysis, fewer N-insertions in productive TCRs were reported among donors in an Asian-associated ancestry cluster than the roughly 700-donor mean. The earlier analysis of 587 of the donors excluded some 15 rarely observed V segments, including chromosome 9 orphons, because counts were too low. A cluster of highly shared sequence variants was judged likely to be a technical artifact of the sequencing pipeline. According to a later analysis, TCR association rates differed among HLA loci, with DRB1 alleles showing the most associated TCRs and HLA-C alleles showing the fewest. The only immune exposure information available for the cohort was CMV serostatus. In a later genetic analysis, a missense DCLRE1C variant was associated with V-gene and J-gene trimming of TCR beta chains, and the association was replicated in an independent cohort.

CDR1 and CDR2 were assigned from the germline V gene as SGHRS and YFSETQ. Trimming takes 1 base off V and 5 bases off J; junction bases not matched to a gene: 8. The CDR3 holds 15 amino acids from the cysteine to the phenylalanine. Of all the DNA, just the CDR3 is kept, 45 bases in frame from base 1. In total, approximately 700 healthy bone marrow donors made up the cohort. At the time of sampling, every cohort member was nominally healthy, though immune exposures that went unrecorded were likely present. The donor was CMV seronegative and belonged to the group of approximately 320 seronegative cohort members. Each donor provided a peripheral blood sample, and peripheral blood mononuclear cells were used for TCR beta sequencing. Genomic DNA was extracted from the blood cell samples with the Qiagen DNeasy Blood Extraction Kit. Concerning this clone: It lacks a known antigen. Base qualities are not at hand, and no much larger clone is one base apart.

Library generation was performed with the immunoSEQ multiplex PCR assay. For the multiplex PCR, a mixture combining 60 forward primers for TCR Vbeta segments and 13 reverse primers for TCR Jbeta segments was used. A multiplex PCR assay on genomic DNA amplified the CDR3 region of rearranged TCR beta genes. The Illumina HiSeq System was used to sequence the amplified TCR beta libraries as 87-base-pair reads. As for how the authors treated the data: In a later analysis, about 80 million unique TCR beta chains were counted across the roughly 610 repertoires, and roughly 11 million of these chains were shared by at least two donors. A nearest-neighbor algorithm error-corrected the raw reads and collapsed the reads into unique sequences, merging closely related sequences to remove PCR and sequencing errors. To assign V, D and J gene segments, CDR3 sequences were aligned to IMGT reference sequences. For a sequence to be retained, a match of at least six nucleotides was required to both a V gene segment and a J gene segment. Rearrangements were called productive when the CDR3 lacked stop codons and stayed in frame with V and J; all others were non-productive. CDR3 was defined according to IMGT convention as the region running from the second conserved V-encoded cysteine to the conserved J-encoded phenylalanine. In an earlier analysis of around 540 of the donors, sequences lacking an unambiguous match to a single V gene segment were excluded. An earlier analysis of a few hundred of the donors called V segments functional above 56.7% productive rearrangements and segregating when the between-donor standard deviation exceeded 5%. A statistical classification framework was built to diagnose cytomegalovirus status from the catalog of TCR beta chain sequences. In a later analysis, V and J genes were assigned by comparing TCR nucleotide sequences against IMGT/GENE-DB human TR gene sequences. In a later analysis, CDR3 sequences and most-parsimonious VDJ recombination scenarios were assigned using the TCRdist pipeline. In a later analysis, every TCR beta chain was defined by the combination of its CDR3 amino acid sequence and its V-gene family, and reads without a unique V-gene family were dropped. As a way to deal with suspected cross-contamination and a sequencing artifact, a later analysis dropped 450 to 600 nucleotide sequences that were highly shared and had low generation probability. In a later analysis, a clonal expansion index for each public chain was calculated from normalized within-repertoire ranks of inferred template counts. Generation probabilities in a later analysis came from a VDJ recombination model fitted to out-of-frame rearrangements, and those results were checked against IGoR. Hypergeometric tests were used in a later analysis to score TCR-TCR, TCR-HLA and TCR-CMV co-occurrence, with a repertoire-size bias correction applied to the TCR pairs. To estimate false discovery rates, a later analysis permuted the HLA or CMV assignments 20 times. In a later analysis, co-occurring TCRs were grouped using DBSCAN, with TCRdist sequence similarity added in when clustering inside HLA-allele-positive subsets. For co-occurrence clustering, repertoires with fewer than 30,000 or more than 120,000 public chains were excluded, along with several repertoires with anomalous nucleotide sharing. This is the immuneACCESS table as TCRdb keeps it, with only in-frame sequences that have V and J called. A part of the clones is gone; compared with another copy, unresolved V genes explain less than half, and the rest is unexplained. That table gives V, J and clone size, and the DNA gave D and trimming. The sample data list some 130,000 clones, and 76% of these were observed just once. Jointly, the top ten make up around 3.1% of the sample.

The sequencing sample was made of PBMCs. The sequence derives from a man aged 35 to 55 in good health and CMV-seronegative. The chain uses TRBV5-1 and TRBJ2-5; 7 of the junction bases match TRBD2. The CDR3 has the sequence CASSLLRGRGETQYF. The DNA sequence reads TGCGCCAGCAGCTTGCTGCGCGGGAGAGGGGAGACCCAGTACTTC.